This T cell receptor beta chain was observed in a study of Graves' ophthalmopathy and Graves' hyperthyroidism (dated by TCRdb to the late 2010s). Notes on the research overall: Peripheral blood was collected before any treatment was given, at the time of initial diagnosis. In roughly 6 hyperthyroidism patients, T-cell repertoires of thyroid tissue and blood were compared. In total, some 130 blood samples were TCR-sequenced: 40 to 45 ophthalmopathy, under 80 hyperthyroidism and some 17 hyperthyroidism-to-ophthalmopathy patients. The study used TCR beta repertoire signatures to distinguish Graves' ophthalmopathy from Graves' hyperthyroidism and to predict progression to ophthalmopathy. To explore V-J signatures that distinguish ophthalmopathy from hyperthyroidism, a discovery set of 100 patients was enrolled, made up of around 44 with ophthalmopathy and around 57 with stable hyperthyroidism. Following sampling, methimazole starting at 30 mg daily was administered to hyperthyroidism patients, and high-dose intravenous methylprednisolone was administered to ophthalmopathy patients. The roughly 94 discovery patients were randomly split 7:3 into training and test sets. The independent validation cohort included approximately 19 hyperthyroidism patients plus 17 patients who later progressed from hyperthyroidism to ophthalmopathy.

This clonotype was found many times. No cognate antigen has been identified for it. The sample holds no much larger clone one base away, and base qualities are not on file. General conclusions and limits of the study: In validation, the model predicted ophthalmopathy progression with less than 71% sensitivity and 72.22% specificity; some 13 predicted patients were CT-confirmed with GO in a median of about 6.1 months. Most of the expanded thyroid clonotypes with a frequency above 0.001 were also detected in blood, and it was suggested that the thyroid immune response may be reflected by blood repertoires. Ophthalmopathy was separated from stable hyperthyroidism by the 13-signature model with 85% to 90% sensitivity and less than 82% specificity in cross-validation and with 80%/75% in the test set. No statistical method was used to predetermine the sample size, and group allocation was not hidden from the investigators.

For repertoire sequencing, TCR beta CDR3 regions were amplified from RNA transcripts. The first round was an RT-PCR using HTBI primers with the Qiagen OneStep RT-PCR kit, and this first round was followed by a second-round multiplex PCR, then size selection and purification. Libraries were sequenced on an Illumina HiSeq2000 using paired-end 100 bp reads. From the authors' description of their analysis: SOAPnuke was used to process the reads, removing any read that contained adapters or uncalled bases, had a mean Phred below 15, or lacked an exact match to the constant primer or identifier. High-quality paired reads were merged with COPE v1.2.5. Each unique nucleotide sequence was treated as a clonotype, and MiTCR v1.1 was used to align the clonotypes to the IMGT TRB V, D and J references. Only V-J combinations with frequency above 0.0001 were analysed, covering more than 99% of repertoires. For each V-J combination, a TCR clonal expansion and chaos score was defined as the ratio of F50 clonal expansion to chaos observed in the TCRdist matrix. Welch's t-statistics and random forest were used to narrow the features down to approximately 13 V-J combinations, which were then fed into a naive Bayes classifier. The similarity between thyroid and blood repertoires was quantified using the Morisita-Horn index. TCRdb cleaned the public reads at Q25 with fastp, built clones with MiXCR and kept in-frame beta chains. Rows are combined by CDR3 protein, so each entry shows the most common genes and DNA. The V and J calls reflect TCRdb's pipeline rather than the authors' work. For this sample the table gives about 400,000 distinct CDR3 sequences, of which about 16% were detected only once. The ten largest clones represent 5.5% to 8% of the sample.

Including cysteine and phenylalanine, the CDR3 has 14 amino acids. The entry retains the CDR3 DNA only, 42 bases that are in frame from base 1. Trimming at the junction amounts to 4 bases on V and 10 bases on J, and the germline ends lie 14 bases apart. CDR1 is given as MNHEY and CDR2 as SVGAGI, both from the germline V gene. A patient counted as having stable hyperthyroidism if there was no progression to ophthalmopathy within 18 months of follow-up. Hyperthyroidism patients were newly diagnosed, were aged 18 to 65 years, and had a disease duration under 2 months. Patients were excluded if they had other autoimmune diseases, uncontrolled infections, pregnancy or lactation. Diagnosis was based on clinical symptoms, serum thyroxine, TRAb, thyroid ultrasound and orbital computed tomography. PBMCs were isolated from about 10 ml of fresh peripheral blood by Ficoll-Paque density gradient centrifugation. Trizol reagent was used to extract the total RNA, and its quality was then checked on an Agilent 2100 Bioanalyzer.

Sequenced sample: peripheral blood. The clonotype comes from a woman aged 18-29 years with stable Graves' hyperthyroidism. Donor details come from another sample of the same person, matched by shared clones. The chain was built from TRBV6-5 and TRBJ1-6; no D gene call is confident. The CDR3 reads CASSSPLFKSPLHF. The DNA reads TGTGCCAGCAGTTCCCCACTTTTTAAATCACCCCTCCACTTT.